This TCR beta chain is from a study of technical replicates of blood from a handful of donors. This clone was counted a single time. The V segment lost 3 bases and the J segment 6 bases; nucleotides outside the gene matches: 8. The CDR3 is 15 amino acids. Germline V gene data show CDR1 as KGHSH and CDR2 as LQKENI. Method: immunoSEQ multiplex PCR; TCRdb's copy keeps in-frame clones and lacks some. The table includes some 48,000 clones, about 96% detected once. The TCR originated in a human donor in good health. The V call is TRBV18, the J call TRBJ2-7, with TRBD1 identical over 10 bases. The specimen sequenced was T cells isolated from PBMCs. CDR3 nucleotides: TGTGCCAGCTCACCTGACGGGACAGGGGTTAGCGAGCAGTACTTC. Its translation is CASSPDGTGVSEQYF.